This T cell receptor beta chain was sequenced during a study of beta chain features in type 1 diabetes. Study-wide results and limits: For Type 1 diabetes patients, all four CD4+ subsets carried TCRB CDR3s that were moderately but significantly shorter.

This clone was picked up a small number of times. Its cognate antigen is unknown. The sequenced template was cDNA made from the entire isolated RNA. Profiling relied on immunoSEQ multiplex PCR, and the TCRdb table lists in-frame clones only, not all of them. The repertoire holds a few hundred thousand clones, with about 15% as singletons. The V and J ends lost 2 bases and 5 bases respectively, with 13 bases between them. The CDR3 length is 15 residues. Germline loops: CDR1 LGHNA, CDR2 YNFKEQ. The receptor was derived from a man aged 25-45 years with type 1 diabetes. V and J are TRBV4-2 and TRBJ2-1; tentative D call: TRBD2 (5 bases). The sample taken for sequencing was naive CD4+ T cells from blood. The CDR3 region is CASSQRQGGDNEQFF. The CDR3 nucleotides read TGTGCCAGCAGCCAACGACAAGGAGGAGACAATGAGCAGTTCTTC.